The 8 T cell receptor beta chains below come from one sample, sequenced in a study of T-cell memory formation after mild COVID-19 (dated by TCRdb to the early 2020s). The library was made by 5' RACE. TCRdb lists the instrument as Illumina NovaSeq 6000. Clones were called with MiXCR by TCRdb after fastp trimmed the public reads at Q25, and only in-frame beta chains were retained. Each entry merges the rows of one CDR3 protein and shows their most common DNA and genes. The sample includes a few hundred thousand distinct CDR3 sequences, with under 30% observed a single time. Around an eighth of the sample is taken by the ten largest. The sequencing sample was made of PBMCs or a T cell subset sorted from them (not recorded which). All receptors derive from an adult woman who had mild COVID-19 (a few samples of this study predate the infection). The sample titles of this study are shuffled in the database, so cell type and time point are left out; the donor was told from shared clones.

The gene calls are TRBV18 and TRBJ1-4, with unresolved D. Per germline, CDR1 KGHSH and CDR2 LQKENI. V was clipped by 4 bases and J by 8 bases, with 17 bases between them. CDR3 size: 15 residues. The CDR3 loop reads CASSLSHNGVEKLFF. DNA of the CDR3: TGTGCCAGCTCACTCTCGCACAATGGCGTAGAAAAACTGTTTTTT.

This clonotype was detected a few times. The chain joins TRBV6-5 to TRBJ2-5; 8 nucleotides match TRBD1. There are 13 residues in the CDR3. The V and J ends lost 5 bases and 6 bases, in that order; junction bases with no gene match: 5. Germline CDR1 and CDR2: MNHEY and SVGAGI. CDR3 sequence: CASSRQGRQTQYF. The CDR3, as DNA: TGTGCCAGCAGTCGACAGGGGAGACAGACCCAGTACTTC.

This clonotype was counted between two and nine times. V and J are TRBV2 and TRBJ2-1; 10 bases fit TRBD1. This CDR3 has 18 amino acids. J was trimmed by 5 bases and V by 6 bases; bases with no gene match: 16. Germline loops: CDR1 SNHLY, CDR2 FYNNEI. The CDR3 coding sequence is TGTGCCAGCAGATCCGGTAGTCAGACAGGGGGCAGAGACAATGAGCAGTTCTTC. Translation: CASRSGSQTGGRDNEQFF.

The rearrangement links TRBV7-2 to TRBJ1-3; D may be TRBD1 (6 bases). This CDR3 contains 17 residues. Looked up from germline, CDR1 is SGHTA and CDR2 is FQGNSA. V was shortened by 1 base and J by 0 bases, with 13 bases between the two germline ends. The CDR3 nucleotides are TGTGCCAGCAGCTTAGGGACAGCCTCGAGCTCTGGAAACACCATATATTTT. It codes for CASSLGTASSSGNTIYF.

This clonotype came up a few times. This rearrangement joins TRBV5-5 to TRBJ2-1; D is possibly TRBD1 (6 bases). V was cut by 4 bases and J by 7 bases, with 21 bases left in between. In germline, CDR1 is SGHKS, CDR2 YYEKEE (reference sequence). CDR3 size: 16 residues. DNA of the CDR3: TGTGCCAGCAGCCCACGTCCCTACGTGAGGGGGAATGAGCAGTTCTTC. Protein: CASSPRPYVRGNEQFF.

The chain has TRBV20-1 and TRBJ2-3, with D possibly TRBD2 on 5 matching bases. The CDR3 contains 14 residues. Looked up from germline, CDR1 is DFQATT and CDR2 is SNEGSKA (reference sequence). Trimming removed 4 bases at V and 1 base at J, with 12 bases between. The CDR3 region is CSAKTASRTDTQYF. CDR3 nucleotide sequence: TGCAGTGCTAAGACGGCTAGCCGCACAGATACGCAGTATTTT.

This chain links TRBV12-3 or TRBV12-4 with TRBJ1-5, with D tentatively TRBD1 (5 bases). V shed 4 bases and J shed 7 bases, with 17 bases lying between them. This CDR3 contains 15 residues. The CDR3, as DNA: TGTGCCAGCAGTTCTATCGGGACGATAGGCCAGCCCCAGCATTTT. Translation gives CASSSIGTIGQPQHF.

This clonotype has more than one count but fewer than ten. The chain couples TRBV27 to TRBJ2-2, with 7 bases that match TRBD2. V was pared by 7 bases and J by 6 bases, with 11 bases of the junction left unmatched. CDR1 is MNHEY and CDR2 is SMNVEV in the germline V gene (reference sequence). CDR3 length: 15 amino acids. The CDR3 reads CASTWGGRIAGELFF. The CDR3 DNA sequence: TGTGCCAGCACCTGGGGGGGGAGAATAGCCGGGGAGCTGTTTTTT.